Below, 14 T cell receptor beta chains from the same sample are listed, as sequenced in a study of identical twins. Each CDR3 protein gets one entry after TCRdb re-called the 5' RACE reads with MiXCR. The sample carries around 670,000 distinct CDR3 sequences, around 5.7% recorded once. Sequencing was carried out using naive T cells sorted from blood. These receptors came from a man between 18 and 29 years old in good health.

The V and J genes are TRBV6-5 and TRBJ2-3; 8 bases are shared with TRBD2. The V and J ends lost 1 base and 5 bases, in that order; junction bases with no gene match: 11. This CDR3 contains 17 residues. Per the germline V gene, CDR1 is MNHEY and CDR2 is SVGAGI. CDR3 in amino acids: CASSYLKSGSQRDTQYF. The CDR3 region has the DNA TGTGCCAGCAGTTACTTAAAGAGCGGGAGTCAGAGAGATACGCAGTATTTT.

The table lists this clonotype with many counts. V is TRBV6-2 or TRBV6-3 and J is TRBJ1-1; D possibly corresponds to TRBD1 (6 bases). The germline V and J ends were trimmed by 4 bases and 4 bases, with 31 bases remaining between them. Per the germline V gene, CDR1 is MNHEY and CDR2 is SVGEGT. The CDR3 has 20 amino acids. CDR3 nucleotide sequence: TGTGCCAGCAGTTCCGATATACCGACCCTGTTCAGGGGACGTCCCACTGAAGCTTTCTTT. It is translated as CASSSDIPTLFRGRPTEAFF.

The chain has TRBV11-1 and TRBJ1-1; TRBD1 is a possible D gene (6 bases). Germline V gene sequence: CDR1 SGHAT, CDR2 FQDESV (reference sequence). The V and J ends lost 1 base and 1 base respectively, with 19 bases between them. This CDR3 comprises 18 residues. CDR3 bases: TGTGCCAGCAGCTTAGTGGGGGCGACGGCAGTGAGGAACACTGAAGCTTTCTTT. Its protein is CASSLVGATAVRNTEAFF.

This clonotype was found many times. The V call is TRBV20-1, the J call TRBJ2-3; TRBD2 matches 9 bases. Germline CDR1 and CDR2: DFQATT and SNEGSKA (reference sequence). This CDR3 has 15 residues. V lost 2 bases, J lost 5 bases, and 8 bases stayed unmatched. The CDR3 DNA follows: TGCAGTGCTAGATCGTTAGCGGGAGTCATAGATACGCAGTATTTT. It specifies CSARSLAGVIDTQYF.

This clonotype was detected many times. The CDR3 DNA sequence: TGTGCCAGCAGGAGCTCCGGGACAGGAAATTCACCCCTCCACTTT. Its protein product is CASRSSGTGNSPLHF. This rearrangement joins TRBV12-3 or TRBV12-4 to TRBJ1-6; 8 bases align to TRBD1. The CDR3 has 15 residues. The V and J ends lost 6 bases and 7 bases, in that order; junction bases with no gene match: 8.

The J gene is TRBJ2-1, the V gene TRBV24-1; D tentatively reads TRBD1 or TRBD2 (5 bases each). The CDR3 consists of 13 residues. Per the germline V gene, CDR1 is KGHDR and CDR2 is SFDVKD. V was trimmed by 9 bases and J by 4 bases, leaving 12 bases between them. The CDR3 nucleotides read TGTGCCACCCGGGACGGAGCATACAATGAGCAGTTCTTC. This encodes CATRDGAYNEQFF.

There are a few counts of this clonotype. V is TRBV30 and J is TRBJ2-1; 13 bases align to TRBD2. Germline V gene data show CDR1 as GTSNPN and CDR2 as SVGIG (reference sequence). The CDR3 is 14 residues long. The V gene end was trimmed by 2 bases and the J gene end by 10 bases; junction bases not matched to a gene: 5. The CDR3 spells CAWSPGLAGREQFF. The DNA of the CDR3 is TGTGCCTGGAGTCCGGGACTAGCGGGAAGAGAGCAGTTCTTC.

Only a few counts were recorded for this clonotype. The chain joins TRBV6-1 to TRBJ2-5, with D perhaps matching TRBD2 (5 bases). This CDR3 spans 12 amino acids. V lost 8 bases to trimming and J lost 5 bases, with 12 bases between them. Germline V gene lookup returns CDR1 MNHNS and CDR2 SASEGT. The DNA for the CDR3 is TGTGCCAGCCTCGGACTCATCGAGACCCAGTACTTC. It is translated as CASLGLIETQYF.

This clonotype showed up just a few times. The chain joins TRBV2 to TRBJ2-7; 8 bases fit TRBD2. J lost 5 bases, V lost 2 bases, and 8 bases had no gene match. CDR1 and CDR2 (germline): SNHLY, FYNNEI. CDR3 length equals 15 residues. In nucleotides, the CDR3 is TGTGCCAGCAGTGAATTCGGGAGGGCCTTAGACGAGCAGTACGTC. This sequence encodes CASSEFGRALDEQYV.

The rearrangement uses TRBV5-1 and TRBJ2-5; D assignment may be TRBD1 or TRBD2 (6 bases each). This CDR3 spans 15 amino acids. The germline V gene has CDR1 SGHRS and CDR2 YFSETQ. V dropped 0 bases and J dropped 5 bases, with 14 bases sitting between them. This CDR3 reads CASSLVGGAGETQYF. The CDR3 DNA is TGCGCCAGCAGCTTGGTTGGGGGCGCGGGGGAGACCCAGTACTTC.

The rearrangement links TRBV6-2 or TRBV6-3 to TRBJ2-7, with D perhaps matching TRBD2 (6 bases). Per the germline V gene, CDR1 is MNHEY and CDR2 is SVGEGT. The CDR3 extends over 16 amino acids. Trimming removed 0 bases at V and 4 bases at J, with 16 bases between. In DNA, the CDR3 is TGTGCCAGCAGTTACTCGGTGGGAGCGGGTGATTACGAGCAGTACTTC. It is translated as CASSYSVGAGDYEQYF.

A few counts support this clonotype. The CDR3 DNA reads as TGTGCTAGTGGTTTGGTACCTCCCTACCCTTACAATGAGCAGTTCTTC. Its protein is CASGLVPPYPYNEQFF. The chain employs TRBV12-5 and TRBJ2-1, with unresolved D. V was clipped by 0 bases and J by 4 bases, with 13 bases between them. Germline V gene lookup returns CDR1 LGHNT and CDR2 FRNRAP. The CDR3 runs 16 residues.

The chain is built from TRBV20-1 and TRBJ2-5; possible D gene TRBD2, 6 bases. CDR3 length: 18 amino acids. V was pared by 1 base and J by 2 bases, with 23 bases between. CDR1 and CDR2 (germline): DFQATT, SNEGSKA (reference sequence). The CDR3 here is CSARVPLGSGKAQETQYF. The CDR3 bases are TGCAGTGCTAGAGTTCCTCTAGGTAGCGGTAAAGCGCAAGAGACCCAGTACTTC.

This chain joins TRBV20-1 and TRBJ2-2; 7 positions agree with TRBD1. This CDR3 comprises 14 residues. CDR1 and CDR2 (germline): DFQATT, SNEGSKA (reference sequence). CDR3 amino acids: CRPDRVRNTGELFF. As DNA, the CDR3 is TGCAGACCAGACAGGGTCAGGAACACCGGGGAGCTGTTTTTT.